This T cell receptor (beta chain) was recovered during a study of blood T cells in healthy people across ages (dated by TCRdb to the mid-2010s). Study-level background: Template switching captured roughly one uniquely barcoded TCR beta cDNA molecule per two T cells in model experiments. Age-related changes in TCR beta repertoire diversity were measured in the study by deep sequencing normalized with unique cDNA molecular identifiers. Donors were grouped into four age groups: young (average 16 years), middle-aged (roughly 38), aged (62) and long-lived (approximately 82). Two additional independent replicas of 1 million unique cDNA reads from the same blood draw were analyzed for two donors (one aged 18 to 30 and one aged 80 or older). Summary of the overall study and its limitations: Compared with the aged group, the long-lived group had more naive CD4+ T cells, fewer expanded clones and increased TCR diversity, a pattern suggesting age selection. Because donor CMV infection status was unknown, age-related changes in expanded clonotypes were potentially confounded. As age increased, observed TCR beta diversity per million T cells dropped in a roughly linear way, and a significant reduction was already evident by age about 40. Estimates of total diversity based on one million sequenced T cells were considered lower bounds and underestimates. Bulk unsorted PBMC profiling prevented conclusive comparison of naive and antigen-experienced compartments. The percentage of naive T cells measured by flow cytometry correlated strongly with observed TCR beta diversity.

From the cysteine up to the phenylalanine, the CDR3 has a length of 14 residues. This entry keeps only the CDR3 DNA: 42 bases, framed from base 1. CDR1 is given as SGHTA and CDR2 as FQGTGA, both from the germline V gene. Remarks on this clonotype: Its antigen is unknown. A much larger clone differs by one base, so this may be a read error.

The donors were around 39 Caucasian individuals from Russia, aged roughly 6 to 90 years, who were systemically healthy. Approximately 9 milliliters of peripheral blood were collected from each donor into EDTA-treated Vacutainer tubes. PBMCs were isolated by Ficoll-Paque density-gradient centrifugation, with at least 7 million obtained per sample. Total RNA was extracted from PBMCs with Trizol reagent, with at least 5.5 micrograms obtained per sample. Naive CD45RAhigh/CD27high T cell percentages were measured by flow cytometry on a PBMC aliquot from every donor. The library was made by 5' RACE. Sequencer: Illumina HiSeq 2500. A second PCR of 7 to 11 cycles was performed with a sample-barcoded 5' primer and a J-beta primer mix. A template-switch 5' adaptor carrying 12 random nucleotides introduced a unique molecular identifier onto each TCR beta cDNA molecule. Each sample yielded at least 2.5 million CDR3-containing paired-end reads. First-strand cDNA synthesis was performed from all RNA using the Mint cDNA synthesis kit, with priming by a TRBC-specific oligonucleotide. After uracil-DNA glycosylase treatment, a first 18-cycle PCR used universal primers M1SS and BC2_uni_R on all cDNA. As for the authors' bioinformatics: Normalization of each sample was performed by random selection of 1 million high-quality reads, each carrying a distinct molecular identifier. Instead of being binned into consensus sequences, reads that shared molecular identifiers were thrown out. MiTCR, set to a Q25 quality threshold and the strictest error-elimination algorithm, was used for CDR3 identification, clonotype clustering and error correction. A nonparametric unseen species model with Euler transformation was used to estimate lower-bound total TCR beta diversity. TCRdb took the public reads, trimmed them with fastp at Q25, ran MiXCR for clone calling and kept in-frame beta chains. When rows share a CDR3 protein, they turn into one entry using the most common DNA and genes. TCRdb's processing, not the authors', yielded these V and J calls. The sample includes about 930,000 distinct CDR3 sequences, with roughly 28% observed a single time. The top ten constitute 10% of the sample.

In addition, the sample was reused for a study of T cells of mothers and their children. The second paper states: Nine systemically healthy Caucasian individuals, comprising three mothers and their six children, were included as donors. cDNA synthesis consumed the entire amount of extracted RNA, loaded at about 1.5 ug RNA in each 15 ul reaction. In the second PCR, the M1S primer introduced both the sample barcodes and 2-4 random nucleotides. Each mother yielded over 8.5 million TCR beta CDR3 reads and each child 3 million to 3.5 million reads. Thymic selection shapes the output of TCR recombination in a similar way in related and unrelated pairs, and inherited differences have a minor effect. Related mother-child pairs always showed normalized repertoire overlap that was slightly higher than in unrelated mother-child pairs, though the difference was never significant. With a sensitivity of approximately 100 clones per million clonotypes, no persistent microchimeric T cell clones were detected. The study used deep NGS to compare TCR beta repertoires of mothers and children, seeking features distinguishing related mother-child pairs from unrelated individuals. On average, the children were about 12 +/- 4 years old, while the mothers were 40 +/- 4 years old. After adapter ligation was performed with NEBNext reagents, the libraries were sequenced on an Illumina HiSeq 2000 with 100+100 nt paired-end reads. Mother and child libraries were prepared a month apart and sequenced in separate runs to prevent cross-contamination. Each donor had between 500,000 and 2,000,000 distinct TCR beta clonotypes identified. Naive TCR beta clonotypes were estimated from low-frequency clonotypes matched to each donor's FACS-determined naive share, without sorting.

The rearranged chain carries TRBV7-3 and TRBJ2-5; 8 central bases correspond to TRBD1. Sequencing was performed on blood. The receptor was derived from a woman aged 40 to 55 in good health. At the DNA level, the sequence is TGTGCCTGCAGCCGCACAGGGGGCCAAGAGACCCAGTACTTC. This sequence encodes CACSRTGGQETQYF.